The source of this T cell receptor beta chain is a study of blood T cells in healthy people across ages (dated by TCRdb to about 2015). Turning to the overall study: Template switching captured roughly one uniquely barcoded TCR beta cDNA molecule per two T cells in model experiments. For two donors (one aged 18 to 29 and one aged 80 or older), the study analyzed two additional independent replicas of 1 million unique cDNA reads from the same blood draw. To avoid experimental bias, donors of different ages were spread randomly across the sequencing lanes. The donors were divided into four age groups: young (average approximately 15 years), middle-aged (under 40), aged (roughly 66) and long-lived (nearly 85). To track age-related changes in TCR beta repertoire diversity, the study relied on deep sequencing normalized with unique cDNA molecular identifiers.

Broad study findings and their caveats: Observed TCR beta diversity per million T cells fell roughly linearly with age, and a significant reduction was already apparent by age about 43. Compared with the aged group, more naive CD4+ T cells, fewer expanded clones and increased TCR diversity were shown by the long-lived group, suggesting age selection. Because the CMV infection status of the donors was unknown, age-related changes in expanded clonotypes may potentially have been confounded. Estimates of total diversity based on one million sequenced T cells were regarded as lower bounds and as underestimates. Bulk unsorted PBMC profiling prevented conclusive comparison of naive and antigen-experienced compartments. Observed TCR beta diversity correlated strongly with the percentage of naive T cells measured by flow cytometry.

Donors were roughly 40 systemically healthy Caucasian individuals from Russia aged about 6 to 100 years. Around 10 milliliters of peripheral blood were drawn from each donor into EDTA-treated Vacutainer tubes. PBMCs were isolated by Ficoll-Paque density-gradient centrifugation, with at least 7 million obtained per sample. Trizol reagent was used to extract total RNA from the PBMCs, yielding at least 6 micrograms per sample. The percentages of naive CD45RAhigh/CD27high T cells were determined by flow cytometry on a PBMC aliquot from every donor. In the germline V gene, CDR1 corresponds to MDHEN and CDR2 to SYDVKM. Trimming removed 7 bases from V and 0 bases from J; the gene matches leave 5 bases unexplained. The CDR3 measures 16 amino acids from cysteine to phenylalanine. Solely the CDR3 DNA is kept, with 48 bases framed from the first base. In the case of this clonotype: It lacks a known antigen. Base qualities are missing; no much larger clone stands one base away.

Libraries were built with 5' RACE. These reads were obtained on an Illumina HiSeq 2500. A second PCR of about 7 to 12 cycles was run with a J-beta primer mix and a sample-barcoded 5' primer. Each TCR beta cDNA molecule received a unique molecular identifier from a template-switch 5' adaptor carrying 12 random nucleotides. Each sample yielded at least 2.5 million CDR3-containing paired-end reads. The Mint cDNA synthesis kit, primed by a TRBC-specific oligonucleotide, was used to synthesize first-strand cDNA from all RNA. All cDNA was treated with uracil-DNA glycosylase and then went through a first 18-cycle PCR with the universal primers M1SS and BC2_uni_R. Concerning the study's data processing: Normalization of each sample was performed by random selection of 1 million high-quality reads, each carrying a distinct molecular identifier. Reads sharing molecular identifiers were discarded rather than binned into consensus sequences. MiTCR, with a Q25 quality threshold and the strictest error-elimination algorithm, was used for CDR3 identification, clonotype clustering and error correction. Lower-bound total TCR beta diversity was estimated with a nonparametric unseen species model using Euler transformation. The public reads were quality trimmed at Q25 with fastp and then assembled into clones with MiXCR by TCRdb, keeping productive beta chains. Identical CDR3 protein sequences are pooled into one entry, listed with their most common genes and DNA. TCRdb assigned the V and J calls; the authors' analysis was not used. In this sample the table shows 650,000 to 950,000 distinct CDR3 sequences, under 45% of which occur a single time. The leading ten clones occupy about 21% of the sample.

This TCR derives from a man aged 60 to 75 in good health. The material sequenced was blood. The rearranged segments are TRBV28 and TRBJ2-6; a stretch of 8 junction bases matches TRBD1. The CDR3 protein: CASTRTGCSGANVLTF. The nucleotide sequence is given as TGTGCCAGCACTCGGACAGGGTGCTCTGGGGCCAACGTCCTGACTTTC.